This T cell receptor beta chain comes out of a study of CD8+ T cells in alopecia areata. As the sequencing template, cDNA was produced by extracting RNA and reverse transcribing it. Sequencing used immunoSEQ multiplex PCR; TCRdb keeps in-frame clones, though not all of them. The sample shows around 160,000 clones, less than 70% of them seen only once. This clone was seen only a few times. Treatment described: oral pan-JAK inhibitor, 5-10 mg twice daily. This receptor was identified in a human donor with alopecia areata. The sample in question was CD4+ T cells sorted from blood, obtained at week 24, from a patient treated with tofacitinib.

The CDR3 DNA reads as TGTGCCAGCAGCTCGGCCGGGGAGCTGTTTTTT. Translating it yields CASSSAGELFF. V usage is TRBV5-6 and J usage is TRBJ2-2, with no clear D. Trimming cost V 3 bases and J 6 bases, with 3 bases left between them. The germline V gene has CDR1 SGHDT and CDR2 YYEEEE. This CDR3 spans 11 amino acids.